Presented here are 16 T cell receptor beta chains from one specimen sequenced in a study of blood T cell repertoires in COVID-19. TCRdb's table, derived via immunoSEQ multiplex PCR, lists solely in-frame clones and lacks some. The profile shows 95,000 to 150,000 clones, 90% of them singletons. What was sequenced was peripheral blood. Source of these receptors: a woman in her fifties or sixties with COVID-19, enrolled during active disease.

This sequence joins TRBV9 and TRBJ2-7; D is unresolved. The CDR3 runs 13 residues. Germline loops: CDR1 SGDLS, CDR2 YYNGEE. V was pared by 4 bases and J by 4 bases, with 12 bases between. CDR3 bases: TGTGCCAGCAGCTCGAACCCTGCGTACGAGCAGTACTTC. This encodes CASSSNPAYEQYF.

The V and J genes are TRBV29-1 and TRBJ1-4; no firm D call. This CDR3 has 13 amino acids. V lost 4 bases to trimming and J lost 5 bases, with 11 bases between them. Germline V lookup: CDR1 SQVTM, CDR2 ANQGSEA. CDR3 region: CSVGPGPNEKLFF. The CDR3 coding sequence is TGCAGCGTTGGGCCAGGTCCGAATGAAAAACTGTTTTTT. Supplemented by reference TRBV29-1 and TRBJ1-4, the full variable domain reads SAVISQKPSRDICQRGTSLTIQCQVDSQVTMMFWYRQQPGQSLTLIATANQGSEATYESGFVIDKFPISRPNLTFSTLTVSNMSPEDSSIYLCSVGPGPNEKLFFGSGTQLSVL.

The V and J genes are TRBV9 and TRBJ2-2, with 15 bases that match TRBD2. Germline values: CDR1 SGDLS, CDR2 YYNGEE. J was trimmed by 7 bases and V by 4 bases; bases with no gene match: 11. The length of the CDR3 is 18 residues. This chain's CDR3 is CASSPRTSGGAGHGELFF. DNA for the CDR3: TGTGCCAGCAGCCCCAGGACTAGCGGGGGGGCCGGGCACGGGGAGCTGTTTTTT. Full variable domain (outside the CDR3, taken from reference TRBV9 and TRBJ2-2): DSGVTQTPKHLITATGQRVTLRCSPRSGDLSVYWYQQSLDQGLQFLIQYYNGEERAKGNILERFSAQQFPDLHSELNLSSLELGDSALYFCASSPRTSGGAGHGELFFGEGSRLTVL.

The V and J genes are TRBV2 and TRBJ2-7; no reliable D call. CDR3 length: 12 amino acids. Germline CDR1 SNHLY, CDR2 FYNNEI. Trimming left V 6 bases short and J 2 bases short, with 8 bases between. The CDR3 protein is CASRGRPYEQYF. The DNA of the CDR3 is TGTGCCAGCAGGGGCCGTCCCTACGAGCAGTACTTC.

The rearrangement links TRBV9 to TRBJ2-7, with 8 positions matching TRBD2. Unmatched junction bases numbered 6, after V lost 0 bases and J lost 4 bases. Germline V CDR1 and CDR2: SGDLS, YYNGEE. The CDR3 covers 15 residues. CDR3: CASSVGGLGTYEQYF. CDR3 nucleotides: TGTGCCAGCAGCGTAGGGGGACTAGGGACTTACGAGCAGTACTTC.

This chain connects TRBV27 to TRBJ1-2; D possibly corresponds to TRBD1 (5 bases). Trimming shortened V by 4 bases and J by 7 bases, and 16 bases separated the two germline ends. The CDR3 is 14 residues long. CDR1 is MNHEY and CDR2 is SMNVEV in the germline V gene (reference sequence). The CDR3 loop reads CASSSRDRGTGYTF. The DNA for the CDR3 is TGTGCCAGCAGTTCACGGGACCGGGGGACTGGCTACACCTTC.

J is TRBJ1-1 and V is TRBV19; maybe TRBD1 (6 bases). CDR3 size: 16 residues. CDR1 LNHDA and CDR2 SQIVND come from the germline V gene (reference sequence). V lost 5 bases, J lost 0 bases, and 16 bases lay in between. The CDR3 loop reads CASSFDDGQLNTEAFF. In DNA form, the CDR3 reads TGTGCCAGTAGTTTCGACGACGGACAGCTGAACACTGAAGCTTTCTTT.

The gene calls are TRBV10-3 and TRBJ2-3; the match to TRBD1 covers 8 bases. Germline V gives CDR1 ENHRY, CDR2 SYGVKD. V lost 3 bases and J lost 5; bases outside the gene matches: 1. The CDR3 length is 13 residues. The CDR3 is CAISDRGQDTQYF. CDR3 nucleotide sequence: TGTGCCATCAGTGACAGGGGGCAAGATACGCAGTATTTT.

This chain joins TRBV20-1 and TRBJ1-5; no reliable D call. This CDR3 is built from 15 residues. The V end was cut by 3 bases, the J end by 5 bases, with 17 bases between. CDR1 is DFQATT and CDR2 is SNEGSKA in the germline V gene (reference sequence). CDR3 nucleotide sequence: TGCAGTGCTAGTCCCCGGGCGGCGGGTCATCAGCCCCAGCATTTT. It specifies CSASPRAAGHQPQHF.

This clone showed up just a few times. The rearrangement links TRBV7-9 to TRBJ1-2; 9 positions agree with TRBD1. CDR3 length equals 15 residues. V shed 5 bases, J shed 7 bases, and the junction held 11 bases outside the gene matches. Germline V gene sequence: CDR1 SEHNR, CDR2 FQNEAQ (reference sequence). CDR3 nucleotide sequence: TGTGCCAGCAGCGCTACGGACAGGGGATATGGTGGCTACACCTTC. This encodes CASSATDRGYGGYTF.

Concerning this clone: At one of its ends the junction is not consistent with the germline gene, which may arise from a read error. This chain uses TRBV6-6 with TRBJ2-5; TRBD2 agrees at 11 bases. Germline V gives CDR1 MNHNY, CDR2 SVGAGI (reference sequence). The CDR3 is 15 residues long. CDR3: CAGSSSGGLAETQYF. CDR3 DNA: TGTGCCGGCAGTTCTAGCGGGGGGCTTGCAGAGACCCAGTACTTC.

The chain employs TRBV11-3 and TRBJ1-3; D is undetermined. V was shortened by 0 bases and J by 3 bases, with 3 bases between the two germline ends. Per germline, CDR1 SGHNT and CDR2 YENEEA. The CDR3 totals 13 residues. The CDR3 loop is CASSLDHGNTIYF. CDR3 sequence (DNA): TGTGCCAGCAGCTTAGATCATGGAAACACCATATATTTT.

A remark on this clone: Other DNA sequences of this sample code for an identical CDR3. V gene TRBV7-2 combines with J gene TRBJ1-6, with D tentatively TRBD1 (6 bases). Germline assignment: CDR1 SGHTA and CDR2 FQGNSA. The CDR3 has 12 amino acids. V was shortened by 6 bases and J by 10 bases, with 10 bases between the two germline ends. DNA of the CDR3: TGTGCCAGCAGTTCCAGGGGATCACCCCTCCACTTT. Translation: CASSSRGSPLHF.

V usage is TRBV6-5 and J usage is TRBJ2-1, with 9 bases fitting TRBD1. Germline CDR1 and CDR2: MNHEY and SVGAGI. The CDR3 contains 15 residues. V shed 6 bases and J 3 bases; nucleotides not matched to a gene: 6. The CDR3 spells CASRTGQGVYNEQFF. The CDR3 DNA is TGTGCCAGCAGAACGGGACAGGGAGTCTACAATGAGCAGTTCTTC.

The chain is built from TRBV19 and TRBJ1-6; tentatively, D is TRBD1 (5 bases). V was shortened by 2 bases and J by 2 bases, with 16 bases between the two germline ends. This CDR3 has 18 amino acids. In germline, CDR1 is LNHDA, CDR2 SQIVND (reference sequence). DNA of the CDR3: TGTGCCAGTAGTATACCCTCCAGGGTCAGTACCTATAATTCACCCCTCCACTTT. Translating it yields CASSIPSRVSTYNSPLHF.

The chain recombines TRBV2 with TRBJ2-3, with TRBD2 as a possible D gene (6 bases). The CDR3 consists of 14 residues. V lost 10 bases, J lost 5 bases, and 19 bases lay in between. CDR1 is SNHLY, CDR2 FYNNEI, per germline. DNA of the CDR3: TGTGCCACCCAAGGGGACTGGCTTGGAGATACGCAGTATTTT. It specifies CATQGDWLGDTQYF.